This TCR beta chain derives from a study of blood T cell repertoires in COVID-19. Study-level background: Researchers got acute and convalescent COVID-19 samples from the United States, Italy and Spain. Sources were T cells, B-cell-depleted T cells, or PBMCs; the material itself was cDNA or gDNA.

The repertoire was sequenced with immunoSEQ multiplex PCR; TCRdb's copy has only in-frame clones and lacks some. The repertoire has some 250,000 clones, approximately 83% of them found once; the top ten carry over 3%. This clone was counted a few times. Specimen: peripheral blood. This clonotype was sampled from a young woman who had recovered from COVID-19.

The CDR3 DNA reads TGTGCCAGCAGTTTATACAGGGACGCAAACTATGGCTACACCTTC. Amino acid sequence: CASSLYRDANYGYTF. The rearrangement links TRBV27 to TRBJ1-2; tentatively, D is TRBD1 (6 bases). The CDR3 runs 15 residues. V was clipped by 1 base and J by 2 bases, with 11 bases between them. Germline V gives CDR1 MNHEY, CDR2 SMNVEV (reference sequence).